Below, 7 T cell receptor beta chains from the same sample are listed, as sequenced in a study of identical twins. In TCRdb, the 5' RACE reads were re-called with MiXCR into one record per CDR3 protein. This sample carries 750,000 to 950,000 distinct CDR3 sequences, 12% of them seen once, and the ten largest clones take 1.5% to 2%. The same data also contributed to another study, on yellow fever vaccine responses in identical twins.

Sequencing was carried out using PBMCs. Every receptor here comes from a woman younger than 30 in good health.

The DNA for the CDR3 is TGCAGTGCTAGAAAGGCAGGGAGGCCAGGGGGCAATCAGCCCCAGCATTTT. Protein sequence: CSARKAGRPGGNQPQHF. The chain couples TRBV20-1 to TRBJ1-5; D perhaps matches TRBD1 (6 bases). The V gene lost 2 bases and the J gene lost 2 bases, with 19 bases spanning the gap. The CDR3 has 17 residues. Germline lookup yields CDR1 DFQATT and CDR2 SNEGSKA (reference sequence).

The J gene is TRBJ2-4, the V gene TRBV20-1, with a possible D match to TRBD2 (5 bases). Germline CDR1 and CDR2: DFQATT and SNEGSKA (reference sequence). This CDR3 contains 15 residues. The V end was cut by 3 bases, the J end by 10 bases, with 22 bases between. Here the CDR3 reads CSAREDSTLHPIQYF. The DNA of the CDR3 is TGCAGTGCTAGGGAGGATTCGACCTTACATCCAATTCAGTACTTC.

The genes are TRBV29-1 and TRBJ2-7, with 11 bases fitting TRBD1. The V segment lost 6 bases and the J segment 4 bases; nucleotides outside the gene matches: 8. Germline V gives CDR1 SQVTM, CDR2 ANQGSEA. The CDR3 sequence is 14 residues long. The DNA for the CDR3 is TGCAGCGTCCGGGCGGGACAGGGGGTGTACGAGCAGTACTTC. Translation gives CSVRAGQGVYEQYF.

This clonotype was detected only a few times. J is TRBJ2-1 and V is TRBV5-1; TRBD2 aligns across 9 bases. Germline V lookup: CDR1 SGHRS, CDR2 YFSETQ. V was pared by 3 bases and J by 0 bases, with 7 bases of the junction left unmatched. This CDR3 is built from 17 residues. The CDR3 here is CASSSLAGASSYNEQFF. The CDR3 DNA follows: TGCGCCAGCAGCTCATTAGCGGGGGCTAGCTCCTACAATGAGCAGTTCTTC. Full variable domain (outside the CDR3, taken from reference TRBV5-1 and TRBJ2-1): KAGVTQTPRYLIKTRGQQVTLSCSPISGHRSVSWYQQTPGQGLQFLFEYFSETQRNKGNFPGRFSGRQFSNSRSEMNVSTLELGDSALYLCASSSLAGASSYNEQFFGPGTRLTVL.

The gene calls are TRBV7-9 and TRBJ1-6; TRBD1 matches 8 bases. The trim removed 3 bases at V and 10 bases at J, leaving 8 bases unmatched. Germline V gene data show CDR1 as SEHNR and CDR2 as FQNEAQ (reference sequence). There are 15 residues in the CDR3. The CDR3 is CASSLDRVLGSPLHF. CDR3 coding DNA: TGTGCCAGCAGCTTGGACAGGGTTTTGGGGTCACCCCTCCACTTT.

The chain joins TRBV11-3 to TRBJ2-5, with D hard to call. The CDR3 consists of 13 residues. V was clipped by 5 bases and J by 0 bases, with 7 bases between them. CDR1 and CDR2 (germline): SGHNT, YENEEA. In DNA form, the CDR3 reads TGTGCCAGCAGCCGAAAGAACCAAGAGACCCAGTACTTC. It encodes CASSRKNQETQYF.

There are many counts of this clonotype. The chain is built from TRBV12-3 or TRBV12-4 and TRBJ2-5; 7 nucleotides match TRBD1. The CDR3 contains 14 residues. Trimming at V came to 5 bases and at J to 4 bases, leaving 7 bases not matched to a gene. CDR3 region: CASSRRQGRETQYF. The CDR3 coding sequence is TGTGCCAGCAGTAGAAGACAGGGTAGAGAGACCCAGTACTTC.